This T cell receptor (beta chain) was sequenced for a study of patients and donors after allogeneic stem cell transplantation. TCRdb re-called the RT-PCR reads through MiXCR, storing one row per CDR3 protein. The table records about a million distinct CDR3 sequences, about 20% of them present only once. A few counts support this clonotype. Trimming took off 1 base at V and 2 bases at J, with 14 bases between the two ends. CDR3 length equals 16 residues. In germline, CDR1 is DFQATT, CDR2 SNEGSKA (reference sequence). V is TRBV20-1 and J is TRBJ2-2; D unresolved. The sequenced sample consisted of blood, either unsorted or a sorted T cell fraction (not recorded which). This clonotype was obtained from a human donor who was either an allogeneic HSCT recipient or a stem cell or donor lymphocyte infusion donor (not recorded which). It is not recorded whose cells these are; they may come from a transplant donor. The CDR3 sequence: CSARGRQISNTGELFF. The DNA for the CDR3 is TGCAGTGCTAGAGGTAGACAAATAAGTAACACCGGGGAGCTGTTTTTT.